The T cell receptor (beta chain) described here comes from a study of T cell responses to AZD1222 COVID-19 vaccine. Sequencing was performed with immunoSEQ multiplex PCR; in TCRdb, only in-frame clones are kept and a portion is missing. This table holds 92,000 or so clones, roughly nine tenths found once. Study observations and caveats: Spike-spanning, vaccine-associated CD4 TCRs were dominant at 160-218 and 743-854. Spike-specific TCR depth and breadth grew after two AZD1222 doses. Possibly, clonal diversity was underestimated; donors were largely white British and included more females. Unmutated variant regions are reportedly the target of nearly half of TCRs that are spike-specific.

Regarding this clone: Antigen unknown.

Sample: peripheral blood, taken on day 0 of AZD1222 vaccination. The sequence was collected from an adult in good health.

This CDR3 is CASGTTGGGHEQYF. The CDR3 DNA follows: TGTGCCAGTGGTACGACAGGGGGTGGGCACGAGCAGTACTTC. The chain recombines TRBV19 with TRBJ2-7; 9 nucleotides line up with TRBD1. With V trimmed by 8 bases and J by 5 bases, 10 bases remained unmatched. Germline CDR1 is LNHDA and CDR2 is SQIVND (reference sequence). The CDR3 runs 14 residues. Based on the CDR3 plus reference TRBV19 and TRBJ2-7, the full variable domain is DGGITQSPKYLFRKEGQNVTLSCEQNLNHDAMYWYRQDPGQGLRLIYYSQIVNDFQKGDIAEGYSVSREKKESFPLTVTSAQKNPTAFYLCASGTTGGGHEQYFGPGTRLTVT.